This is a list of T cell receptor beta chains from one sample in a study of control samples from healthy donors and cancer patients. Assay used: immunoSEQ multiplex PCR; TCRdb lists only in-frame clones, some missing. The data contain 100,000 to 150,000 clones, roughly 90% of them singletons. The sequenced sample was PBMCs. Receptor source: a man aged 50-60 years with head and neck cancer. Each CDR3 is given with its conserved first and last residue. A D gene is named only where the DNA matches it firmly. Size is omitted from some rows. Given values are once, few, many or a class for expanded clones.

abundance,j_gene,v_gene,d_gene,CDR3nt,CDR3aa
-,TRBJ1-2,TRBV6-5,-,TGTGCCAGCAGTTACACCGAGTGGGGGCGAGTACTTGGCTACACCTTC,CASSYTEWGRVLGYTF
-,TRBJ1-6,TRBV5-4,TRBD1,TGTGCCAGCAGCTACTCCAGGGGGTGGGATTCACCCCTCCACTTT,CASSYSRGWDSPLHF
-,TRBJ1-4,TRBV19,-,TGTGCCAGTAGCCTAAACCGGGACGGTGGTGAAAAACTGTTTTTT,CASSLNRDGGEKLFF
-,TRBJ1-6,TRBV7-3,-,TGTGCCAGCAGACCCGGACCGGAGAATTCACCCCTCCACTTT,CASRPGPENSPLHF
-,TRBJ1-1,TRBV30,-,TGTGCCTGGAGTTTAGGGACCTGGGCTGAAGCTTTCTTT,CAWSLGTWAEAFF
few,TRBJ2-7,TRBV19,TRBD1,TGTGCCAGTACCGTACAGGGGGCGAACTACGAGCAGTACTTC,CASTVQGANYEQYF
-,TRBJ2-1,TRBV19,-,TGTGCCAGTAGTATAATCCGAGGGCCCAATGAGCAGTTCTTC,CASSIIRGPNEQFF
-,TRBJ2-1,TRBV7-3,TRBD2,TGTGCCAGCAGCCCCTTTAGCGGGGGCTCCTACAATGAGCAGTTCTTC,CASSPFSGGSYNEQFF
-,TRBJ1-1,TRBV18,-,TGTGCCAGCTCACCACCAGAGGGAGGGCGGACTGAAGCTTTCTTT,CASSPPEGGRTEAFF
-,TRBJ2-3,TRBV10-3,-,TGTGCCATCAGTCCCCGGGAGCTCGCAGATACGCAGTATTTT,CAISPRELADTQYF
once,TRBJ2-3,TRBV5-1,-,TGCGCCAGCAGCTTAGGGGTCGCAGATACGCAGTATTTT,CASSLGVADTQYF
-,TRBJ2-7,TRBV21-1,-,TGTGCCAGCAGCAAAATTAACGGGACACTCTACAGATACGAGCAGTACTTC,CASSKINGTLYRYEQYF
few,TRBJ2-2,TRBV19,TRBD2,TGTGCCAGTAGTATTGAAGGTAGCGGGAGGTTCGGGGAGCTGTTTTTT,CASSIEGSGRFGELFF
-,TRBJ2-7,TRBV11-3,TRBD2,TGTGCCAGCAGCTTAGGGGAGGGAAATACTGCCGAGCAGTACTTC,CASSLGEGNTAEQYF
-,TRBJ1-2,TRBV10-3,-,TGTGCCATCAGTGAGTCGGAACAGTCTAACACCTTC,CAISESEQSNTF
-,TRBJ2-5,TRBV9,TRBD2,TGTGCCAGCAGCGTAGCCCGGACTAGCGGGGACCAAGAGACCCAGTACTTC,CASSVARTSGDQETQYF
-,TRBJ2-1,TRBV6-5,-,TGTGCCAGCAGTTACGACAGCTGGGCTGAGCAGTTCTTC,CASSYDSWAEQFF
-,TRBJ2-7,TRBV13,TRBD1,TGTGCCAGCAGTCCCAGGGGGCGGAGGGAGGACGAGCAGTACTTC,CASSPRGRREDEQYF